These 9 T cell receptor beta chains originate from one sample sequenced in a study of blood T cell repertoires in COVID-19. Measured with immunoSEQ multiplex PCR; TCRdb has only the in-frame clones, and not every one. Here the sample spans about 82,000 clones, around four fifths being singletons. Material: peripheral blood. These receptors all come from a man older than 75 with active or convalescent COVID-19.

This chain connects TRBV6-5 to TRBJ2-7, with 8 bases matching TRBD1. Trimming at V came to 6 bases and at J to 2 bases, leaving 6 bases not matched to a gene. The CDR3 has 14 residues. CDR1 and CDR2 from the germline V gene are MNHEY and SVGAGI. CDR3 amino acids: CASRSDRVTYEQYV. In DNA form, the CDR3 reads TGTGCCAGCAGATCGGACAGGGTGACCTACGAGCAGTACGTC.

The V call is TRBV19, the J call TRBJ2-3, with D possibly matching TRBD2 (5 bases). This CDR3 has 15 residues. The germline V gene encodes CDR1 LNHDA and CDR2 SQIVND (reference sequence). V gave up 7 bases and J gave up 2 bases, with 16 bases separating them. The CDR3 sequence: CASTLKRAFTDTQYF. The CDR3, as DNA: TGTGCCAGTACCCTAAAGAGGGCTTTCACAGATACGCAGTATTTT.

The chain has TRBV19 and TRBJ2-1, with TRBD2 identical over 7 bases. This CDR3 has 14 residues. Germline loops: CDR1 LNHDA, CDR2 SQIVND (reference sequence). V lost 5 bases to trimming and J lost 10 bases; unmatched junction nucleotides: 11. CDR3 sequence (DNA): TGTGCCAGTAGTGGTTTCGCGCTCGGGGGGGAGCAGTTCTTC. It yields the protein CASSGFALGGEQFF.

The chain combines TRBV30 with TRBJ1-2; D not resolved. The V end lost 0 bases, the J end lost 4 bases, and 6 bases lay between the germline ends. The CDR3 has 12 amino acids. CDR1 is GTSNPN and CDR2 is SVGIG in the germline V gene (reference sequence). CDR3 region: CAWSVGVYGYTF. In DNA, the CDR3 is TGTGCCTGGAGTGTGGGAGTCTATGGCTACACCTTC.

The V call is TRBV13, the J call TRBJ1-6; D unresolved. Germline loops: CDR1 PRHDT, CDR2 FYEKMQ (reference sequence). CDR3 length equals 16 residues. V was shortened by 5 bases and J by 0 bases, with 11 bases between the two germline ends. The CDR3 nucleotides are TGTGCCAGCAGCGCCGGAGGGAGCTCCTATAATTCACCCCTCCACTTT. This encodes CASSAGGSSYNSPLHF. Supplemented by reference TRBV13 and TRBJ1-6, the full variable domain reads AAGVIQSPRHLIKEKRETATLKCYPIPRHDTVYWYQQGPGQDPQFLISFYEKMQSDKGSIPDRFSAQQFSDYHSELNMSSLELGDSALYFCASSAGGSSYNSPLHFGNGTRLTVT.

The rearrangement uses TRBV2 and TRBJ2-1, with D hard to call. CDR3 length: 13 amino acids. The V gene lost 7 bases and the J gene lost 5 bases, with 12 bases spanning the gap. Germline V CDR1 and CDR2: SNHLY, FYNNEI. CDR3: CASNFLGDNEQFF. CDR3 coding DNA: TGTGCCAGCAATTTTCTAGGCGACAATGAGCAGTTCTTC.

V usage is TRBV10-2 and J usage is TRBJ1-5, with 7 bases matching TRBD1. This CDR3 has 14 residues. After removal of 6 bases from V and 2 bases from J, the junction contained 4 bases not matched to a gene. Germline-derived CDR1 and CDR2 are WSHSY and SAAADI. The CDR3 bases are TGCGCCAGCAGGGGGACAGACGGCAATCAGCCCCAGCATTTT. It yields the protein CASRGTDGNQPQHF.

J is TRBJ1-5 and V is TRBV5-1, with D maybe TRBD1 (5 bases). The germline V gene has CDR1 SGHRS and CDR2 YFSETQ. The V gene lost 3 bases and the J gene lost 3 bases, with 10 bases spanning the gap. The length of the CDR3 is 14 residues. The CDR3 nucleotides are TGCGCCAGCAGCTCCACAGGAAACAATCAGCCCCAGCATTTT. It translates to CASSSTGNNQPQHF.

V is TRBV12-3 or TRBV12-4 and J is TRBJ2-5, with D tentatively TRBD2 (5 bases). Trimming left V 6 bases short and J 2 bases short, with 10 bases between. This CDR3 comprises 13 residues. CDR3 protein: CASSRSGQETQYF. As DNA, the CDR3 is TGTGCCAGCAGCCGCTCGGGACAAGAGACCCAGTACTTC.